The clone carrying this T cell receptor (beta chain) has more than one count but fewer than ten. Its cognate antigen is unknown. PCR was performed using 60 Vbeta and 13 Jbeta primers. Method: immunoSEQ multiplex PCR; TCRdb's copy keeps in-frame clones and lacks some. This sample has some 250,000 clones, with 82% found just once. The data originate from a study of cytomegalovirus exposure and HLA in healthy donors. Study observations and caveats: The records held CMV serostatus as the only immune exposure information. A missense DCLRE1C variant was associated with V- and J-gene trimming of TCR beta chains in a later analysis, and an independent cohort replicated the association. Earlier analysis yielded a pattern in which most TCR beta V segments were productive about 90% or about 30% of the time.

V was pared by 7 bases and J by 4 bases, with 12 bases of the junction left unmatched. Germline lookup yields CDR1 LGHNT and CDR2 FRNRAP. The CDR3 is made up of 16 amino acids. This receptor was obtained from a woman in her thirties or forties in good health and CMV-seropositive. The chain links TRBV12-5 to TRBJ1-1; TRBD1 matches 10 bases. The specimen was PBMCs. DNA of the CDR3: TGTGCTAGTGACGAAAGGACAGGGGGTCTGGGCACTGAAGCTTTCTTT. Its translation is CASDERTGGLGTEAFF.